This T cell receptor (beta chain) was captured by sequencing in a study of cytomegalovirus exposure and HLA in healthy donors. Notes on the study in general: The listing of roughly 160 TCR beta chains classed them as cytomegalovirus-associated. Using the classifier, cytomegalovirus status was reportedly diagnosed with high specificity and sensitivity.

The assay was immunoSEQ multiplex PCR, and TCRdb's table has in-frame clones only and misses some. The table lists under 75,000 clones, more than 85% of them singletons. Concerning this clone itself: The antigen is not known.

The germline V gene encodes CDR1 MNHEY and CDR2 SVGAGI. The germline V and J ends were trimmed by 0 bases and 13 bases, with 18 bases remaining between them. The CDR3 runs 14 residues. The donors belonged to the roughly 130-subject validation cohort, separate from the roughly 650-subject first cohort. Sequencing was performed on PBMCs. The J gene is TRBJ2-5, the V gene TRBV6-5; D call uncertain. The sequence came from a young woman in good health and CMV-seropositive. CDR3 in DNA: TGTGCCAGCAGTTACTCTAAAGATTTCGGTAATCCGTACTTC. Encoded protein: CASSYSKDFGNPYF.